These T cell receptor beta chains were read from a single sample in a study of blood T cells in healthy people across ages. Using its own MiXCR run on the 5' RACE reads, TCRdb lists one record per CDR3 protein. The sample carries about 680,000 distinct CDR3 sequences, 45% to 50% recorded once. Specimen: blood. All receptors come from an older woman in good health. Each CDR3 is given with its conserved first and last residue. A D gene is named only where the DNA matches it firmly. Size tells how often a clone was seen (once, few, many) or the class of an expanded clone, and some rows leave it out.

j_call v_call clone_size d_call cdr3_nt cdr3_aa
TRBJ1-5 TRBV9 NA NA TGTGCCAGCAGCCCCGCCGGCGGGTTCGGGGAGACCCAGCATTTT CASSPAGGFGETQHF
TRBJ2-1 TRBV9 few TRBD2 TGTGCCAGCAGCGCGACTAGCGGGAGGGCCAGTAATGAGCAGTTCTTC CASSATSGRASNEQFF
TRBJ2-5 TRBV7-2 few TRBD1 TGTGCCAGCAGACAACAGACAGGGGTGGAGACCCAGTACTTC CASRQQTGVETQYF
TRBJ2-7 TRBV12-3/TRBV12-4 NA NA TGTGCCAGCAGTTTAGCACGGACCTACAATGAGCAGTACTTC CASSLARTYNEQYF
TRBJ2-7 TRBV27 NA TRBD1 TGTGCCAGCAGTTTAGACCGGGACAGGGGCTACGAGCAGTACTTC CASSLDRDRGYEQYF
TRBJ2-1 TRBV24-1 NA NA TGTGCCACCAGTGGCGTCGGGACAAACAATGAGCAGTTCTTC CATSGVGTNNEQFF
TRBJ2-1 TRBV9 NA NA TGTGCCAGCAGCGTAGGGGGGGGCGGCTACTCCTACAATGAGCAGTTCTTC CASSVGGGGYSYNEQFF
TRBJ1-2 TRBV27 NA TRBD1 TGTGCCAGCAGTTTGCCGGGACAGCTTCTACCCAACTATGGCTACACCTTC CASSLPGQLLPNYGYTF
TRBJ1-2 TRBV27 NA NA TGTGCCAGCAGTTTTCTGGGGCGTAACTATGGCTACACCTTC CASSFLGRNYGYTF
TRBJ1-1 TRBV9 NA NA TGTGCCAGCAACGGAATTAACACTGAAGCTTTCTTT CASNGINTEAFF
TRBJ2-7 TRBV30 NA NA TGTGCCTGGAGGGATTTTGGGACCTACGAGCAGTACTTC CAWRDFGTYEQYF
TRBJ2-2 TRBV24-1 NA TRBD1 TGTGCCACCAGTGACACGGGACAGGGGGAAACCGGGGAGCTGTTTTTT CATSDTGQGETGELFF
TRBJ2-3 TRBV7-8 NA TRBD1 TGTGCCAGCAGCCCGGACAGGGTCGTAACAGATACGCAGTATTTT CASSPDRVVTDTQYF
TRBJ2-3 TRBV5-6 NA NA TGTGCCAGCAGCGGAAAGGGGTCCACAGTCACAGATACGCAGTATTTT CASSGKGSTVTDTQYF
TRBJ2-7 TRBV10-3 once NA TGTGCCATCGGGGGACCCTCGGCGATCTACGAGCAGTACTTC CAIGGPSAIYEQYF
TRBJ1-2 TRBV25-1 once TRBD1 TGTGCCAGCAGTGAGGGGAGTAACAGGGGAGGCCACACCTTC CASSEGSNRGGHTF
TRBJ1-2 TRBV20-1 many NA TGCAGTGCTAGACAAGGGGTTAACTATGGCTACACCTTC CSARQGVNYGYTF
TRBJ2-3 TRBV5-1 NA TRBD2 TGCGCCAGCAGCGAGCTAGCGGGAGGCTCTTATACGCAGTATTTT CASSELAGGSYTQYF
TRBJ2-7 TRBV5-6 NA NA TGTGCCAGCAGCCCAAGAGGAAATAGGCAGTACTTC CASSPRGNRQYF
TRBJ2-6 TRBV29-1 NA NA TGCAGCGTCGCCAAATCTGGGGCCAGCGTCCTGACTTTC CSVAKSGASVLTF
TRBJ2-7 TRBV11-2 many NA TGTGCCAGCAGGCGGCCGAGCGGGCTTGCCTACGAGCAGTACTTC CASRRPSGLAYEQYF
TRBJ2-7 TRBV12-3/TRBV12-4 NA NA TGTGCCAGCAGTTCAAGGACTTACCCCTACGAGCAGTACTTC CASSSRTYPYEQYF
TRBJ2-1 TRBV29-1 NA TRBD2 TGCAGCGTTACTAGCGGGAACAATGAGCAGTTCTTC CSVTSGNNEQFF
TRBJ2-5 TRBV12-3/TRBV12-4 NA NA TGTGCCAGCCGCAGGGTGGACGAGACCCAGTACTTC CASRRVDETQYF
TRBJ2-1 TRBV12-3/TRBV12-4 NA TRBD1 TGTGCCAGCAGAGGAACAGGGGCTTACGGGTTCTTC CASRGTGAYGFF
TRBJ2-6 TRBV5-1 NA NA TGCGCCAGCAAGGTAGAAAGCTCTGGGGCCAACGTCCTGACTTTC CASKVESSGANVLTF
TRBJ2-5 TRBV18 few NA TGTGCCAGCTCACCACCGCCTGGGGAGACCCAGTACTTC CASSPPPGETQYF
TRBJ2-1 TRBV4-2 NA TRBD2 TGTGCCAGCAGCTACCACAGCGGGAGGGCCGATGAGCAGTTCTTC CASSYHSGRADEQFF
TRBJ2-3 TRBV3-1 NA TRBD2 TGTGCCAGCAGGGAACTAGCGTCCGATACGCAGTATTTT CASRELASDTQYF
TRBJ2-4 TRBV7-2 NA TRBD1 TGTGCCAGCTCGAAGACAGGGCCAAACATTCAGTACTTC CASSKTGPNIQYF
TRBJ2-3 TRBV28 NA NA TGTGCCAGCACAACCTACAGGGTCGGGCTAGATACGCAGTATTTT CASTTYRVGLDTQYF
TRBJ2-1 TRBV10-3 many TRBD2 TGTGCCATCAGTGGCAAAGACAAACTAGCGGGAGGGAGCTACAATGAGCAGTTCTTC CAISGKDKLAGGSYNEQFF
TRBJ2-5 TRBV20-1 NA NA TGCAGCGTATTTAAACAAGAGACCCAGTACTTC CSVFKQETQYF
TRBJ2-7 TRBV21-1 NA NA TGTGCCAGCACAGCCGTACCGACTAGCGGCTACGAGCAGTACTTC CASTAVPTSGYEQYF
TRBJ1-1 TRBV7-8 NA NA TGTGCCAGCAGCTTAGCGTCGGCGGTGAACACTGAAGCTTTCTTT CASSLASAVNTEAFF
TRBJ2-4 TRBV6-2/TRBV6-3 NA NA TGTGCCAGCAGTCTACTATACAGCTTAACCAAAAACATTCAGTACTTC CASSLLYSLTKNIQYF
TRBJ2-3 TRBV20-1 many TRBD2 TGCAGTGCTAGGGATAGCGGGAGGTTAACAGATACGCAGTATTTT CSARDSGRLTDTQYF
TRBJ2-5 TRBV20-1 few TRBD2 TGCAGTGCTAGAGATACGGGAGGGCAGTCCAGTTGGGAGACCCAGTACTTC CSARDTGGQSSWETQYF
TRBJ2-1 TRBV2 many NA TGTGCCAGCAGTGAGGGCTGGAGGAGGGGCAATGAGCAGTTCTTC CASSEGWRRGNEQFF